This T cell receptor beta chain was observed in a study of blood T cell repertoires in COVID-19. This clone came up once. The data were produced by immunoSEQ multiplex PCR, yet TCRdb's version contains in-frame clones alone and is incomplete. The profile shows about 140,000 clones, 85% to 90% of them singletons. J was trimmed by 6 bases and V by 5 bases; bases with no gene match: 11. The CDR3 has 16 residues. Germline assignment: CDR1 LGHDT and CDR2 YNNKEL (reference sequence). Sequenced sample: peripheral blood. The V call is TRBV3-1 (or the pseudogene TRBV3-2), the J call TRBJ2-5; 11 bases match TRBD2. The TCR was taken from a woman aged 60-75 years with acute or convalescent COVID-19. The CDR3 DNA reads as TGTGCCAGCAGCGACATAGCGGGGGGGATAGAAAAGACCCAGTACTTC. The encoded protein is CASSDIAGGIEKTQYF.